Below, 18 T cell receptor beta chains from the same sample are listed, as sequenced in a study of long-term antiretroviral therapy in people with HIV. Researchers ran immunoSEQ v3.0 at survey level. Clones were sequenced by immunoSEQ multiplex PCR, and TCRdb holds only the in-frame ones, with some missing. The data contain over 25,000 clones, 82% of them singletons. Sequenced here: unsorted PBMCs, sampled 0.8 years before starting antiretroviral therapy. Receptors were obtained from a man aged 18 to 29 with HIV.

This CDR3 reads CASSGQSGPQHF. CDR3 nucleotides: TGTGCCAGCTCAGGCCAATCGGGGCCCCAGCATTTT. This rearrangement joins TRBV18 to TRBJ1-5; no definite D call. V lost 5 bases and J 9 bases, leaving 11 bases between the germline ends. The V gene's germline CDR1 is KGHSH and CDR2 LQKENI. The CDR3 has 12 residues.

The chain couples TRBV10-3 to TRBJ1-2; D not resolved. Germline V gives CDR1 ENHRY, CDR2 SYGVKD. The CDR3 is 11 residues long. V lost 3 bases and J 5 bases, leaving 4 bases between the germline ends. For the CDR3, the DNA is TGTGCCATCAGTGACTGGTATGGCTACACCTTC. It encodes CAISDWYGYTF.

The chain joins TRBV19 to TRBJ1-5; TRBD1 is a possible D gene (5 bases). Germline V gene data show CDR1 as LNHDA and CDR2 as SQIVND (reference sequence). V was shortened by 7 bases and J by 6 bases, with 19 bases between the two germline ends. This CDR3 is built from 15 residues. The CDR3 loop reads CASNVAAGTVQPQHF. As DNA, the CDR3 is TGTGCCAGTAATGTGGCGGCAGGGACTGTTCAGCCCCAGCATTTT.

Only a few counts were recorded for this clone. At the DNA level, this CDR3 is encoded by other sequences in the same sample as well. The chain couples TRBV6-6 to TRBJ2-7; the match to TRBD2 covers 7 bases. The CDR3 runs to 14 residues. After removal of 0 bases from V and 5 bases from J, the junction contained 4 bases not matched to a gene. CDR1 is MNHNY and CDR2 is SVGAGI in the germline V gene (reference sequence). CDR3 in amino acids: CASSYSPGRDEQYF. CDR3 DNA: TGTGCCAGCAGTTACTCGCCAGGGAGGGACGAGCAGTACTTC.

This chain joins TRBV15 and TRBJ2-5; D is possibly TRBD2 (6 bases). With 1 base removed from V and 4 bases from J, the gap between germline ends came to 10 bases. Germline-derived CDR1 and CDR2 are LNHNV and YYDKDF (reference sequence). The CDR3 covers 14 residues. For the CDR3, the DNA is TGTGCCACCAGCAGAGGCGGGGTAGGAGAGACCCAGTACTTC. Translation: CATSRGGVGETQYF.

The chain is built from TRBV6-5 and TRBJ2-7; 15 bases match TRBD2. The V gene end was trimmed by 6 bases and the J gene end by 4 bases; junction bases not matched to a gene: 4. Germline assignment: CDR1 MNHEY and CDR2 SVGAGI. CDR3 size: 15 residues. CDR3 residues: CASSLGLAGGYEQYF. In DNA, the CDR3 is TGTGCCAGCAGCTTGGGACTAGCGGGAGGATACGAGCAGTACTTC.

This clone is a singleton in its sample. The rearrangement uses TRBV18 and TRBJ1-6, with D tentatively TRBD1 (6 bases). The germline gives CDR1 KGHSH, CDR2 LQKENI. The CDR3 sequence is 17 residues long. The germline V and J ends were trimmed by 3 bases and 3 bases, with 15 bases remaining between them. CDR3 sequence reads: CASSPSFRTDYNSPLHF. DNA of the CDR3: TGTGCCAGCTCACCCTCTTTCCGGACAGACTATAATTCACCCCTCCACTTT.

The V gene is TRBV4-3, the J gene TRBJ2-1; TRBD2 is a possible D gene (5 bases). Germline CDR1 LGHNA, CDR2 YSLEER. Trimming left V 4 bases short and J 8 bases short, with 18 bases between. The CDR3 extends over 15 amino acids. This CDR3 is CASSLSGGGGHEQFF. The DNA for the CDR3 is TGCGCCAGCAGCCTGTCTGGCGGAGGAGGCCATGAGCAGTTCTTC.

This chain connects TRBV21-1 to TRBJ1-2. TRBV21-1 is termed a pseudogene. The CDR3 contains 16 residues. CDR3 sequence: CASVIYLGGYDYGYTF. For the CDR3, the DNA is TGTGCCAGTGTAATCTACCTCGGGGGCTACGACTATGGCTACACCTTC.

The chain combines TRBV18 with TRBJ2-3; TRBD2 matches at 8 bases. Germline CDR1 KGHSH, CDR2 LQKENI. The CDR3 loop spans 16 amino acids. V dropped 3 bases and J dropped 4; count of bases not matched to a gene: 9. The CDR3 reads CASSPAWAGGADTQYF. In DNA form, the CDR3 reads TGTGCCAGCTCACCTGCGTGGGCGGGGGGTGCAGATACGCAGTATTTT.

The gene calls are TRBV27 and TRBJ1-2, with a tentative D call TRBD1 (5 bases). From germline, CDR1 is MNHEY and CDR2 SMNVEV (reference sequence). This CDR3 is built from 14 residues. Trimming cost V 3 bases and J 7 bases, with 15 bases left between them. CDR3 DNA sequence: TGTGCCAGCAGTTTTTTAGGGGAAACTCGTGGCTACACCTTC. Translating it yields CASSFLGETRGYTF.

The chain uses TRBV6-4 and TRBJ2-2, with TRBD2 identical over 10 bases. With 5 bases clipped from V and 1 base from J, the junction kept 4 bases outside the gene matches. The CDR3 is made up of 16 amino acids. In germline, CDR1 is MRHNA, CDR2 SNTAGT. CDR3 sequence reads: CASSSSGGENTGELFF. CDR3 DNA sequence: TGTGCCAGCAGTTCTAGCGGGGGAGAGAACACCGGGGAGCTGTTTTTT.

J is TRBJ2-7 and V is TRBV6-1; no firm D call. With 10 bases removed from V and 1 base from J, the gap between germline ends came to 11 bases. This CDR3 is 12 amino acids long. Germline V gene data show CDR1 as MNHNS and CDR2 as SASEGT. The chain's CDR3 is CATPDGSYEQYF. CDR3 nucleotide sequence: TGTGCCACGCCGGACGGATCCTACGAGCAGTACTTC.

The rearrangement joins TRBV5-6 to TRBJ1-5, with D tentatively TRBD1 (6 bases). Trimming pared 5 bases from V and 1 base from J, leaving 13 bases between. Germline V gene data show CDR1 as SGHDT and CDR2 as YYEEEE. The CDR3 is made up of 15 amino acids. The CDR3 region has the DNA TGTGCCAGCAGTAGGGGGTCGTGGAGCAATCAGCCCCAGCATTTT. It yields the protein CASSRGSWSNQPQHF. The full variable domain, with the rest looked up from reference TRBV5-6 and TRBJ1-5, is DAGVTQSPTHLIKTRGQQVTLRCSPKSGHDTVSWYQQALGQGPQFIFQYYEEEERQRGNFPDRFSGHQFPNYSSELNVNALLLGDSALYLCASSRGSWSNQPQHFGDGTRLSIL.

The V and J genes are TRBV5-4 and TRBJ2-2; TRBD1 matches at 8 bases. CDR1 and CDR2 (germline): SGHNT, YYREEE (reference sequence). V dropped 0 bases and J dropped 1; count of bases not matched to a gene: 5. The CDR3 loop spans 17 amino acids. CDR3 loop: CASSLGGDRQNTGELFF. The CDR3 nucleotides are TGTGCCAGCAGCTTGGGTGGGGACAGGCAGAACACCGGGGAGCTGTTTTTT.

CDR3 loop: CASSQDRWRETDNEQFF. The CDR3 DNA reads TGCGCCAGCAGCCAAGATCGTTGGCGGGAGACAGACAATGAGCAGTTCTTC. The chain employs TRBV4-3 and TRBJ2-1, with 7 bases fitting TRBD2. The CDR3 totals 17 residues. The germline V gene encodes CDR1 LGHNA and CDR2 YSLEER. V shed 0 bases and J 5 bases; nucleotides not matched to a gene: 10.

The chain carries TRBV6-5 and TRBJ2-5; 7 bases are shared with TRBD2. Germline CDR1 MNHEY, CDR2 SVGAGI. The CDR3 covers 14 residues. Losses at the gene ends were 0 bases for V and 5 bases for J; bases not matched to a gene: 3. CDR3: CASSYSAGEETQYF. CDR3 DNA sequence: TGTGCCAGCAGTTACTCCGCGGGAGAGGAGACCCAGTACTTC.

The chain combines TRBV30 with TRBJ2-3; possible D gene TRBD2, 5 bases. From germline, CDR1 is GTSNPN and CDR2 SVGIG (reference sequence). V was pared by 3 bases and J by 3 bases, with 19 bases between. CDR3 length: 16 residues. The CDR3 sequence is CAWSQTSATGTDTQYF. CDR3 bases: TGTGCCTGGAGCCAGACAAGCGCGACGGGGACAGATACGCAGTATTTT.